One and the same sample provided the 21 T cell receptor beta chains below, sequenced in a study of T cells in Graves' hyperthyroidism and ophthalmopathy. RNA transcripts gave rise to amplified TCR beta CDR3 regions. First-round RT-PCR targeting the TCR CDR3 was performed with the HTBI primer set. In TCRdb, the multiplex PCR reads were re-called with MiXCR into one record per CDR3 protein. The table records approximately 620,000 distinct CDR3 sequences, 16% of them present only once. The sequencing input was blood. The receptor set was obtained from a woman aged 40 to 50 with Graves' ophthalmopathy.

This clonotype was counted at least ten times. The chain has TRBV2 and TRBJ2-2, with 8 bases lining up with TRBD1. Germline loops: CDR1 SNHLY, CDR2 FYNNEI. The CDR3 consists of 14 residues. Trimming at V came to 6 bases and at J to 5 bases, leaving 5 bases not matched to a gene. The CDR3 DNA sequence: TGTGCCAGCAGACGACAGGGGATAACCGGGGAGCTGTTTTTT. It codes for CASRRQGITGELFF. The full variable domain, rest sourced from reference TRBV2 and TRBJ2-2, is EPEVTQTPSHQVTQMGQEVILRCVPISNHLYFYWYRQILGQKVEFLVSFYNNEISEKSEIFDDQFSVERPDGSNFTLKIRSTKLEDSAMYFCASRRQGITGELFFGEGSRLTVL.

The chain links TRBV6-2 or TRBV6-3 to TRBJ2-1; possibly TRBD1 or TRBD2 for D (5 bases each). CDR3 length equals 16 residues. V lost 6 bases and J lost 9, with 24 bases in between. Germline-derived CDR1 and CDR2 are MNHEY and SVGEGT. CDR3 protein: CASRDSIQGRNSEQFF. The CDR3 DNA is TGTGCCAGCAGGGACTCTATCCAGGGACGGAACAGTGAGCAGTTCTTC.

V gene TRBV20-1 combines with J gene TRBJ2-7; maybe TRBD1 (6 bases). Germline loops: CDR1 DFQATT, CDR2 SNEGSKA (reference sequence). Trimming removed 5 bases from V and 4 bases from J, with 12 bases in between. The CDR3 totals 12 residues. The CDR3 reads CSAETGKYEQYF. The CDR3 DNA sequence: TGCAGTGCTGAGACAGGCAAATACGAGCAGTACTTC.

The V and J genes are TRBV7-2 and TRBJ1-1, with TRBD1 matching over 9 bases. CDR3 length equals 15 residues. V lost 5 bases and J lost 1; bases outside the gene matches: 5. Germline assignment: CDR1 SGHTA and CDR2 FQGNSA. CDR3 coding DNA: TGTGCCAGCAGCCCCTGGACAGGGGCGAACACTGAAGCTTTCTTT. This translates into CASSPWTGANTEAFF.

This rearrangement joins TRBV7-9 to TRBJ2-1, with D tentatively TRBD1 (5 bases). The V gene's germline CDR1 is SEHNR and CDR2 FQNEAQ (reference sequence). V lost 3 bases to trimming and J lost 14 bases, with 14 bases between them. The CDR3 is 12 residues long. CDR3 sequence: CASSLELNRKFF. The CDR3 DNA reads as TGTGCCAGCAGCTTGGAGTTAAACAGGAAGTTCTTC.

A few counts support this clonotype. A junction boundary mismatches the germline segment, possibly from a read error. The chain recombines TRBV28 with TRBJ2-5, with TRBD1 as a possible D gene (6 bases). The germline CDR1 and CDR2 sequences are MDHEN and SYDVKM. The length of the CDR3 is 12 residues. The CDR3, as DNA: TGTGCCAGCAGTGCCTACAGGGATGGACGGGACTTC. This translates into CASSAYRDGRDF.

The genes are TRBV4-1 and TRBJ1-5; D remains ambiguous. This CDR3 has 13 residues. CDR1 is MGHRA and CDR2 is YSYEKL in the germline V gene. Between the trimmed V and J ends, which lost 2 bases and 11 bases, there was a span of 13 bases. The CDR3 DNA reads TGCGCCAGCAGCCAATCCGGGTCCCTAGCCCAGCATTTT. Its translation: CASSQSGSLAQHF.

The V and J genes are TRBV18 and TRBJ2-5; tentatively, D is TRBD1 (5 bases). Germline V CDR1 and CDR2: KGHSH, LQKENI. V lost 8 bases, J lost 1 base, and 11 bases lay in between. The CDR3 runs to 13 residues. The CDR3 reads CASATGVQETQYF. CDR3 DNA sequence: TGTGCCAGCGCCACAGGAGTCCAAGAGACCCAGTACTTC.

This clonotype was recorded at least ten times. The J gene is TRBJ2-2, the V gene TRBV11-3; 8 bases match TRBD2. CDR1 and CDR2 from the germline V gene are SGHNT and YENEEA. Trimming at V came to 5 bases and at J to 1 base, leaving 3 bases not matched to a gene. This CDR3 spans 15 amino acids. The CDR3 nucleotides are TGTGCCAGCAGCAAAACTAGCGGGAACACCGGGGAGCTGTTTTTT. Translating gives CASSKTSGNTGELFF.

The J gene is TRBJ1-1, the V gene TRBV5-1, with a possible D match to TRBD1 (5 bases). CDR1 and CDR2 (germline): SGHRS, YFSETQ. Trimming pared 5 bases from V and 5 bases from J, leaving 16 bases between. The CDR3 is 14 amino acids. As DNA, the CDR3 is TGCGCCAGCAGTTATCGGGGCGAGGGGACTGAAGCTTTCTTT. Residues: CASSYRGEGTEAFF.

This clonotype was picked up many times. The chain joins TRBV5-6 to TRBJ2-1; tentatively, D is TRBD2 (6 bases). Trimming removed 4 bases at V and 5 bases at J, with 10 bases between. The CDR3 totals 13 residues. In germline, CDR1 is SGHDT, CDR2 YYEEEE. CDR3 bases: TGTGCCAGCAGCGGGGGGTTCAACAATGAGCAGTTCTTC. This encodes CASSGGFNNEQFF.

Many counts were recorded for this clonotype. This chain links TRBV5-1 with TRBJ2-1; 7 nucleotides match TRBD2. The CDR3 extends over 16 amino acids. Trimming took 4 bases from V and 4 from J; bases not matched to a gene: 11. The germline V gene encodes CDR1 SGHRS and CDR2 YFSETQ. DNA of the CDR3: TGCGCCAGCAGCGGGGTTAGGCGGGGGACTTACAATGAGCAGTTCTTC. The encoded protein is CASSGVRRGTYNEQFF. Together with reference TRBV5-1 and TRBJ2-1, the CDR3 gives the full variable domain: KAGVTQTPRYLIKTRGQQVTLSCSPISGHRSVSWYQQTPGQGLQFLFEYFSETQRNKGNFPGRFSGRQFSNSRSEMNVSTLELGDSALYLCASSGVRRGTYNEQFFGPGTRLTVL.

Note on this clonotype: This may be a read error: a much more frequent sequence differs by one nucleotide. The CDR3 region is CAGSVQGGYGYTF. For the CDR3, the DNA is TGTGCCGGCAGTGTCCAGGGGGGATATGGCTACACCTTC. This chain connects TRBV6-2 or TRBV6-3 to TRBJ1-2, with 7 bases that match TRBD1. The CDR3 runs 13 residues. Germline V gives CDR1 MNHEY, CDR2 SVGEGT.

The chain carries TRBV10-3 and TRBJ2-1; D remains unclear. Germline assignment: CDR1 ENHRY and CDR2 SYGVKD. Trimming left V 4 bases short and J 6 bases short, with 7 bases between. There are 12 residues in the CDR3. The CDR3 bases are TGTGCCATCAGTGGGGGTGTCAATGAGCAGTTCTTC. The encoded protein is CAISGGVNEQFF.

This clonotype was recorded at least ten times. This chain joins TRBV2 and TRBJ2-3; D is ambiguous. The germline V and J ends were trimmed by 6 bases and 1 base, with 17 bases remaining between them. Germline CDR1 is SNHLY and CDR2 is FYNNEI. This CDR3 is built from 16 residues. The CDR3 sequence is CASSASRTARTDTQYF. In DNA, the CDR3 is TGTGCCAGCAGCGCCTCTAGAACCGCACGCACAGATACGCAGTATTTT.

The chain recombines TRBV9 with TRBJ2-1, with D maybe TRBD2 (6 bases). V lost 0 bases and J lost 7, with 20 bases in between. This CDR3 spans 17 amino acids. The germline gives CDR1 SGDLS, CDR2 YYNGEE. This CDR3 reads CASSVGWGVSRNNEQFF. CDR3 DNA sequence: TGTGCCAGCAGCGTAGGATGGGGGGTTTCTAGAAATAATGAGCAGTTCTTC.

This clonotype was seen many times. This chain joins TRBV6-1 and TRBJ1-1; possibly TRBD1 for D (6 bases). CDR1 and CDR2 (germline): MNHNS, SASEGT. The CDR3 contains 14 residues. The V end lost 4 bases, the J end lost 1 base, and 10 bases lay between the germline ends. CDR3 in DNA: TGTGCCAGCAGTGGGCTGACAGGGAACACTGAAGCTTTCTTT. Its protein is CASSGLTGNTEAFF.

The V call is TRBV27, the J call TRBJ2-1, with 13 bases lining up with TRBD2. This CDR3 is 16 amino acids long. The germline CDR1 and CDR2 sequences are MNHEY and SMNVEV (reference sequence). The J segment lost 8 bases and the V segment lost 2 bases, leaving 6 bases of the junction unmatched. CDR3 DNA sequence: TGTGCCAGCAGTTTACCGGGACTAGCGGGGAAGGATGAGCAGTTCTTC. This encodes CASSLPGLAGKDEQFF.

The chain links TRBV29-1 to TRBJ1-1; D unresolved. The CDR3 has 12 residues. From germline, CDR1 is SQVTM and CDR2 ANQGSEA. Trimming left V 3 bases short and J 5 bases short, with 10 bases between. In DNA form, the CDR3 reads TGCAGCGTTGAGGAGGTGGAGACTGAAGCTTTCTTT. This gives the protein CSVEEVETEAFF.

The gene calls are TRBV27 and TRBJ2-1; D unclear. The V end was cut by 4 bases, the J end by 3 bases, with 7 bases between. There are 13 residues in the CDR3. The V gene's germline CDR1 is MNHEY and CDR2 SMNVEV (reference sequence). In DNA, the CDR3 is TGTGCCAGCAGTTCCCCTAGCTACAATGAGCAGTTCTTC. This gives the protein CASSSPSYNEQFF.

The rearrangement joins TRBV7-8 to TRBJ2-6; TRBD2 is a possible D gene (6 bases). The CDR3 is 14 amino acids. V was shortened by 8 bases and J by 4 bases, with 12 bases between the two germline ends. Germline assignment: CDR1 SGHVS and CDR2 FQNEAQ. This CDR3 reads CASQRGDGANVLTF. The CDR3 coding sequence is TGTGCCAGCCAACGCGGGGACGGGGCCAACGTCCTGACTTTC. Using reference TRBV7-8 and TRBJ2-6 for the parts outside the CDR3, the full variable domain is GAGVSQSPRYKVAKRGQDVALRCDPISGHVSLFWYQQALGQGPEFLTYFQNEAQLDKSGLPSDRFFAERPEGSVSTLKIQRTQQEDSAVYLCASQRGDGANVLTFGAGSRLTVL.